What follows are 23 T cell receptor beta chains derived from one specimen sequenced in a study of OX40 agonist ivuxolimab in advanced cancers. Generated by immunoSEQ multiplex PCR, the TCRdb table keeps only in-frame clones and is missing some. Of about 60,000 clones in the sample, 87% were seen once. The material was CD4+ or CD8+ T cells sorted from blood, obtained in a trial of the OX40 agonist ivuxolimab. These receptors came from an adult with an advanced solid tumor such as melanoma, head and neck, liver or kidney cancer.

V and J are TRBV5-4 and TRBJ1-2; D not certain. The CDR3 extends over 14 amino acids. Between the trimmed V and J ends, which lost 0 bases and 4 bases, there was a span of 10 bases. The germline gives CDR1 SGHNT, CDR2 YYREEE (reference sequence). The CDR3 sequence: CASSLDRLPYGYTF. CDR3 DNA sequence: TGTGCCAGCAGCTTGGATCGCCTACCCTATGGCTACACCTTC.

This clone turned up a few times. The rearrangement links TRBV4-2 to TRBJ2-7, with TRBD1 matching over 11 bases. Germline CDR1 reads LGHNA; CDR2 reads YNFKEQ. The CDR3 has 16 residues. Trimming at V came to 2 bases and at J to 6 bases, leaving 9 bases not matched to a gene. CDR3 in amino acids: CASSQQRTGGRFEQYF. CDR3 DNA sequence: TGTGCCAGCAGCCAACAACGGACAGGGGGCCGGTTCGAGCAGTACTTC.

The rearrangement uses TRBV6-1 and TRBJ1-1, with a tentative D call TRBD1 (5 bases). V gave up 6 bases and J gave up 7 bases, with 15 bases separating them. The CDR3 covers 13 residues. The germline V gene encodes CDR1 MNHNS and CDR2 SASEGT. The CDR3 reads CASSREVGFEAFF. Written as DNA, the CDR3 is TGTGCCAGCAGCAGGGAAGTGGGATTTGAAGCTTTCTTT.

This rearrangement joins TRBV7-2 to TRBJ2-7, with unresolved D. Germline CDR1 and CDR2: SGHTA and FQGNSA. Trimming pared 1 base from V and 3 bases from J, leaving 10 bases between. The CDR3 length is 14 residues. The CDR3 reads CASSLGVGRYEQYF. In nucleotides, the CDR3 is TGTGCCAGCAGCTTAGGAGTAGGGCGCTACGAGCAGTACTTC.

V is TRBV5-1 and J is TRBJ2-3, with 7 bases identical to TRBD2. Germline CDR1 is SGHRS and CDR2 is YFSETQ. The J segment lost 5 bases and the V segment lost 2 bases, leaving 8 bases of the junction unmatched. The CDR3 loop spans 15 amino acids. CDR3 bases: TGCGCCAGCAGCTTATTAGCTAGCGGCAAAGATACGCAGTATTTT. This encodes CASSLLASGKDTQYF.

This chain links TRBV23-1 with TRBJ1-5; D might be TRBD1 (5 bases). TRBV23-1 is sorted into the ORF group, with uncertain function. V lost 0 bases to trimming and J lost 5 bases, with 23 bases between them. The CDR3 extends over 19 amino acids. The CDR3 coding sequence is TGCGCCAGCAGTCAATCGGTCAGGCAGGGTCGTATTTCGGATCAGCCCCAGCATTTT. Translated, it gives CASSQSVRQGRISDQPQHF.

CDR3 protein: CASSEVTSPSGNTIYF. The CDR3 DNA sequence: TGTGCCAGCAGTGAAGTAACCTCCCCCTCTGGAAACACCATATATTTT. The gene calls are TRBV6-1 and TRBJ1-3; no clear D gene. There are 16 residues in the CDR3. Germline V gene sequence: CDR1 MNHNS, CDR2 SASEGT. Trimming left V 1 base short and J 0 bases short, with 10 bases between.

V and J are TRBV11-2 and TRBJ2-3, with 9 bases matching TRBD1. Germline V gives CDR1 SGHAT, CDR2 FQNNGV. The length of the CDR3 is 16 residues. Trimming took 5 bases from V and 6 from J; bases not matched to a gene: 12. For the CDR3, the DNA is TGTGCCAGCAGCGTCATACAGGGGGCGGCCGCGGATACGCAGTATTTT. Translated: CASSVIQGAAADTQYF.

The chain employs TRBV11-2 and TRBJ1-2; possible D gene TRBD1, 6 bases. The CDR3 length is 12 residues. V lost 5 bases and J 7 bases, leaving 11 bases between the germline ends. Germline assignment: CDR1 SGHAT and CDR2 FQNNGV. CDR3 region: CASSLIGGGYTF. Here the CDR3 DNA reads TGTGCCAGCAGCCTCATAGGGGGTGGCTACACCTTC.

This clone was seen once. V and J are TRBV5-1 and TRBJ1-6, with D perhaps matching TRBD1 (5 bases). CDR1 and CDR2 (germline): SGHRS, YFSETQ. Deletions cut 3 bases from V and 7 bases from J, with 11 bases between. The CDR3 extends over 14 amino acids. The CDR3 DNA reads as TGCGCCAGCAGCTGGGACCTCTGGAATTCACCCCTCCACTTT. Its translation: CASSWDLWNSPLHF.

This chain connects TRBV19 to TRBJ2-6; tentative D call: TRBD2 (5 bases). V was clipped by 6 bases and J by 2 bases, with 17 bases between them. Germline CDR1 and CDR2: LNHDA and SQIVND (reference sequence). The CDR3 is 17 residues long. Here the CDR3 DNA reads TGTGCCAGTAGCTCATGGGGAGTTGGTCCTGGGGCCAACGTCCTGACTTTC. The encoded protein is CASSSWGVGPGANVLTF.

This clone has only a few counts. The rearrangement joins TRBV5-1 to TRBJ1-4; D is possibly TRBD1 (6 bases). Deletions cut 3 bases from V and 7 bases from J, with 16 bases between. Germline assignment: CDR1 SGHRS and CDR2 YFSETQ. This CDR3 contains 15 residues. The chain's CDR3 is CASSSWGRGSEKLFF. Here the CDR3 DNA reads TGCGCCAGCAGCTCCTGGGGCAGGGGAAGTGAAAAACTGTTTTTT.

The chain employs TRBV10-3 and TRBJ2-2; perhaps TRBD2 as D (6 bases). V dropped 4 bases and J dropped 4 bases, with 10 bases sitting between them. Germline CDR1 and CDR2: ENHRY and SYGVKD. CDR3 length: 14 residues. CDR3 coding DNA: TGTGCCATCAGTGGATCTAGCGTCACCGGGGAGCTGTTTTTT. It is translated as CAISGSSVTGELFF.

This clone was seen once. V is TRBV28 and J is TRBJ2-7; 10 bases match TRBD1. V lost 2 bases, J lost 5 bases, and 6 bases stayed unmatched. The CDR3 extends over 15 amino acids. Germline V gives CDR1 MDHEN, CDR2 SYDVKM. The CDR3 nucleotides are TGTGCCAGCAGTTTAGGGGGACAGGGGTCCCACGAGCAGTACTTC. Translation gives CASSLGGQGSHEQYF.

This sequence joins TRBV11-1 and TRBJ2-1, with a possible D match to TRBD1 (7 bases). V gave up 5 bases and J gave up 7 bases, with 15 bases separating them. This CDR3 has 14 amino acids. Germline CDR1 SGHAT, CDR2 FQDESV (reference sequence). This CDR3 reads CASSRPTGRNEQFF. The CDR3, as DNA: TGTGCCAGCAGCCGTCCGACAGGGAGGAATGAGCAGTTCTTC. Complete variable domain (other parts from reference TRBV11-1 and TRBJ2-1): EAEVAQSPRYKITEKSQAVAFWCDPISGHATLYWYRQILGQGPELLVQFQDESVVDDSQLPKDRFSAERLKGVDSTLKIQPAELGDSAMYLCASSRPTGRNEQFFGPGTRLTVL.

V gene TRBV11-3 combines with J gene TRBJ2-1; D is undetermined. CDR1 and CDR2 (germline): SGHNT, YENEEA. Trimming shortened V by 3 bases and J by 7 bases, and 10 bases separated the two germline ends. The CDR3 totals 13 residues. The CDR3 DNA reads as TGTGCCAGCAGCTTGGGCCTAGGGAATGAGCAGTTCTTC. It codes for CASSLGLGNEQFF.

This clone appeared once. The rearrangement uses TRBV11-3 and TRBJ2-1, with 8 positions matching TRBD1. Germline lookup yields CDR1 SGHNT and CDR2 YENEEA. The CDR3 covers 13 residues. V lost 1 base and J lost 9; bases outside the gene matches: 2. For the CDR3, the DNA is TGTGCCAGCAGCTTAGCAGGGGGCGTTGAGCAGTTCTTC. The encoded protein is CASSLAGGVEQFF.

The gene calls are TRBV14 and TRBJ2-7, with 7 bases identical to TRBD2. The CDR3 extends over 16 amino acids. The V gene end was trimmed by 0 bases and the J gene end by 3 bases; junction bases not matched to a gene: 8. The germline CDR1 and CDR2 sequences are SGHDN and FVKESK. CDR3 protein: CASSQEGMGLFYEQYF. In DNA, the CDR3 is TGTGCCAGCAGCCAAGAGGGGATGGGACTATTCTACGAGCAGTACTTC. Supplemented by reference TRBV14 and TRBJ2-7, the full variable domain reads EAGVTQFPSHSVIEKGQTVTLRCDPISGHDNLYWYRRVMGKEIKFLLHFVKESKQDESGMPNNRFLAERTGGTYSTLKVQPAELEDSGVYFCASSQEGMGLFYEQYFGPGTRLTVT.

This rearrangement joins TRBV5-1 to TRBJ2-2; 7 nucleotides agree with TRBD2. The junction had 15 bases not matched to a gene; V was cut back by 3 bases and J by 1 base. This CDR3 has 19 residues. Germline lookup yields CDR1 SGHRS and CDR2 YFSETQ. For the CDR3, the DNA is TGCGCCAGCAGCTCCGGGACCCCGGTAGCGGGCCTGAACACCGGGGAGCTGTTTTTT. Translating gives CASSSGTPVAGLNTGELFF.

The V and J genes are TRBV11-2 and TRBJ2-5; 10 nucleotides align to TRBD1. Judging by the DNA end, TRBJ2-7 fits better; the J call may be wrong. Per the germline V gene, CDR1 is SGHAT and CDR2 is FQNNGV. CDR3 length equals 16 residues. The CDR3 region has the DNA TGTGCCAGCAGCTCTTTTGGGACAGGGGCAACCTACGAGCAGTACTTC. Translated, it gives CASSSFGTGATYEQYF.

The chain combines TRBV19 with TRBJ1-5, with TRBD1 matching over 7 bases. The CDR3 is 14 residues long. V dropped 9 bases and J dropped 4; count of bases not matched to a gene: 9. In germline, CDR1 is LNHDA, CDR2 SQIVND (reference sequence). This CDR3 is CASRKGQINQPQHF. The CDR3, as DNA: TGTGCCAGCCGTAAGGGACAGATTAATCAGCCCCAGCATTTT.

The rearrangement joins TRBV5-1 to TRBJ2-1; 9 bases map to TRBD2. The J segment lost 12 bases and the V segment lost 4 bases, leaving 23 bases of the junction unmatched. CDR3 length equals 18 residues. The germline CDR1 and CDR2 sequences are SGHRS and YFSETQ. The CDR3 protein is CASSPQGALAGNFGRQFF. DNA of the CDR3: TGCGCCAGCAGCCCTCAAGGTGCCCTAGCGGGAAATTTCGGGCGGCAGTTCTTC.

V is TRBV28 and J is TRBJ1-2; no clear D gene. Deletions cut 2 bases from V and 8 bases from J, with 15 bases between. CDR3 length: 14 amino acids. Germline V gives CDR1 MDHEN, CDR2 SYDVKM. CDR3 bases: TGTGCCAGCAGTTTAATGGGAAACCCGGGAGGCTACACCTTC. Its translation: CASSLMGNPGGYTF.